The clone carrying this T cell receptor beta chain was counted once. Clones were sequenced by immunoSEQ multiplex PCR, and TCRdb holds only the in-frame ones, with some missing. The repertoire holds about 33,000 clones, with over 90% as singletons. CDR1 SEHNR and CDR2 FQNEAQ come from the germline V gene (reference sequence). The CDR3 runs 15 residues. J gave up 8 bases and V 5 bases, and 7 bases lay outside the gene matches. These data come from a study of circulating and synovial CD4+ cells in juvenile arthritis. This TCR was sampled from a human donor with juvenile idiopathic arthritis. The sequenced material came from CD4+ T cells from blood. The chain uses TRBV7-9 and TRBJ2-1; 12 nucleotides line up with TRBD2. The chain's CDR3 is CASSQTLAGGHEQFF. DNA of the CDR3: TGTGCCAGCAGCCAAACTCTAGCGGGAGGGCATGAGCAGTTCTTC.